The source of this T cell receptor beta chain is a study of blood T cell repertoires in COVID-19. Per the original data handling: Reference gene primer amplification gave estimated nucleated cell counts. Using immunoSEQ multiplex PCR, the repertoire was profiled, and TCRdb retains in-frame clones only, with some absent. Clone size and V and J calls were adopted from that table, with D and trimming inferred from the DNA. The sample includes tens of thousands of clones, 82% of them seen just once. V was trimmed by 5 bases and J by 3 bases, leaving 4 bases between them. Germline CDR1 KGHSH, CDR2 LQKENI. The CDR3 runs to 11 residues.

This TCR was recovered from a woman aged 80 or older with acute or convalescent COVID-19. The rearrangement uses TRBV18 and TRBJ1-2; no clear D. The material sequenced was peripheral blood. The CDR3 DNA sequence: TGTGCCAGCTCAGCAGACTATGGCTACACCTTC. This translates into CASSADYGYTF.